These 14 T cell receptor beta chains were sequenced from one sample in a study of cytomegalovirus exposure and HLA in healthy donors. The table came from immunoSEQ multiplex PCR; TCRdb's copy has only in-frame clones and leaves some out. The sample includes some 150,000 clones, roughly nine tenths of them seen just once. The sample comprised PBMCs. The source of these receptors is a woman between 18 and 29 years old in good health and CMV-seropositive.

This chain links TRBV11-3 with TRBJ1-1; D is undetermined. The V end lost 1 base, the J end lost 1 base, and 10 bases lay between the germline ends. The CDR3 length is 15 residues. Germline V gene sequence: CDR1 SGHNT, CDR2 YENEEA. The CDR3 here is CASSLGGRRNTEAFF. The DNA for the CDR3 is TGTGCCAGCAGCTTAGGTGGTAGGAGGAACACTGAAGCTTTCTTT.

This sequence joins TRBV2 and TRBJ2-7; the D gene is possibly TRBD1 (5 bases). The CDR3 is made up of 14 amino acids. Germline values: CDR1 SNHLY, CDR2 FYNNEI. Trimming shortened V by 7 bases and J by 1 base, and 14 bases separated the two germline ends. The CDR3 DNA reads TGTGCCAGCACCCTGGACATCATTTCCTACGAGCAGTACTTC. Amino acid sequence: CASTLDIISYEQYF.

The gene calls are TRBV18 and TRBJ2-7; a weak D match, TRBD2 (5 bases). Germline CDR1 is KGHSH and CDR2 is LQKENI. The CDR3 spans 13 residues. V lost 1 base and J 4 bases, leaving 8 bases between the germline ends. The DNA for the CDR3 is TGTGCCAGCTCACCACGTTCGGGATACGAGCAGTACTTC. Residues: CASSPRSGYEQYF.

The V call is TRBV7-9, the J call TRBJ2-1, with D tentatively TRBD2 (6 bases). The CDR3 spans 13 residues. The germline CDR1 and CDR2 sequences are SEHNR and FQNEAQ (reference sequence). Trimming took off 2 bases at V and 10 bases at J, with 12 bases between the two ends. In nucleotides, the CDR3 is TGTGCCAGCAGCTTAAGGGGAGGTGAGGAGCAGTTCTTC. Encoded protein: CASSLRGGEEQFF.

The chain employs TRBV27 and TRBJ2-3; D call uncertain. This CDR3 is built from 14 residues. The germline CDR1 and CDR2 sequences are MNHEY and SMNVEV (reference sequence). The ends were cut back, 10 bases at V and 1 base at J, with 15 bases in the middle. The CDR3 DNA sequence: TGTGCCACCCAAGCCATGTCCGGCACAGATACGCAGTATTTT. Protein product: CATQAMSGTDTQYF.

V gene TRBV23-1 combines with J gene TRBJ1-1; D is undetermined. TRBV23-1 is labeled an ORF, and its function is uncertain. The CDR3 covers 14 residues. The V end lost 4 bases, the J end lost 5 bases, and 14 bases lay between the germline ends. The CDR3 protein is CASSLSGVGTEAFF. CDR3 nucleotide sequence: TGCGCCAGCAGTCTCAGTGGAGTTGGGACTGAAGCTTTCTTT.

This chain joins TRBV28 and TRBJ2-5, with 10 bases matching TRBD2. V gave up 8 bases and J gave up 1 base; unmatched junction bases: 7. The CDR3 is 15 residues long. Germline values: CDR1 MDHEN, CDR2 SYDVKM. CDR3 protein: CASHRWTSGQETQYF. CDR3 sequence (DNA): TGTGCCAGCCACCGGTGGACTAGCGGCCAAGAGACCCAGTACTTC.

This chain connects TRBV28 to TRBJ2-7; 11 bases are a match to TRBD1. This CDR3 is built from 14 residues. Germline values: CDR1 MDHEN, CDR2 SYDVKM. Trimming took 7 bases from V and 3 from J; bases not matched to a gene: 5. CDR3 protein: CASKSGQGVYEQYF. DNA of the CDR3: TGTGCCAGCAAGTCGGGACAGGGGGTCTACGAGCAGTACTTC.

The chain has TRBV4-1 and TRBJ2-3; 10 bases map to TRBD2. The J segment lost 5 bases and the V segment lost 4 bases, leaving 15 bases of the junction unmatched. The CDR3 has 18 residues. Per germline, CDR1 MGHRA and CDR2 YSYEKL. The CDR3 nucleotides are TGCGCCAGCAGCCGAGGAAGGGCTAGCGGGAGTCGCGGAGATACGCAGTATTTT. Amino acid sequence: CASSRGRASGSRGDTQYF.

CDR3 residues: CASSLRPGLAGLAYEQYF. For the CDR3, the DNA is TGCGCCAGCAGCCTAAGACCGGGACTAGCGGGACTTGCCTACGAGCAGTACTTC. The rearrangement links TRBV5-1 to TRBJ2-7, with 13 bases aligning to TRBD2. The CDR3 spans 18 residues. J was trimmed by 2 bases and V by 4 bases; bases with no gene match: 12. Germline lookup yields CDR1 SGHRS and CDR2 YFSETQ.

The chain carries TRBV7-9 and TRBJ2-2; 13 bases line up with TRBD2. The V and J ends lost 2 bases and 5 bases, in that order; junction bases with no gene match: 5. The V gene's germline CDR1 is SEHNR and CDR2 FQNEAQ (reference sequence). The CDR3 runs to 17 residues. The CDR3 protein is CASSLSGTSGKTGELFF. The DNA for the CDR3 is TGTGCCAGCAGCTTATCCGGGACTAGCGGGAAAACCGGGGAGCTGTTTTTT. The entire variable domain, with the rest obtained from reference TRBV7-9 and TRBJ2-2, is as follows: DTGVSQNPRHKITKRGQNVTFRCDPISEHNRLYWYRQTLGQGPEFLTYFQNEAQLEKSRLLSDRFSAERPKGSFSTLEIQRTEQGDSAMYLCASSLSGTSGKTGELFFGEGSRLTVL.

The V call is TRBV12-5, the J call TRBJ2-7, with 7 bases identical to TRBD1. The CDR3 has 16 residues. From germline, CDR1 is LGHNT and CDR2 FRNRAP. The V gene end was trimmed by 0 bases and the J gene end by 6 bases; junction bases not matched to a gene: 11. CDR3 protein: CASGLVVGGTAPEQYF. DNA for the CDR3: TGTGCTAGTGGTTTGGTCGTTGGTGGGACAGCGCCCGAGCAGTACTTC.

This clone was detected only once. The V and J genes are TRBV6-5 and TRBJ2-2; TRBD2 matches at 7 bases. CDR1 and CDR2 (germline): MNHEY, SVGAGI. Unmatched junction bases numbered 8, after V lost 4 bases and J lost 6 bases. CDR3 length equals 15 residues. The CDR3 region is CASSLGGDDSGELFF. CDR3 sequence (DNA): TGTGCCAGCAGTTTGGGGGGGGACGATTCCGGGGAGCTGTTTTTT.

The chain couples TRBV5-1 to TRBJ1-1, with D maybe TRBD1 (6 bases). Per the germline V gene, CDR1 is SGHRS and CDR2 is YFSETQ. CDR3 length: 17 residues. Trimming pared 3 bases from V and 0 bases from J, leaving 18 bases between. For the CDR3, the DNA is TGCGCCAGCAGCTCGTCGCGAGTGACAGGTATGAACACTGAAGCTTTCTTT. Its protein is CASSSSRVTGMNTEAFF.